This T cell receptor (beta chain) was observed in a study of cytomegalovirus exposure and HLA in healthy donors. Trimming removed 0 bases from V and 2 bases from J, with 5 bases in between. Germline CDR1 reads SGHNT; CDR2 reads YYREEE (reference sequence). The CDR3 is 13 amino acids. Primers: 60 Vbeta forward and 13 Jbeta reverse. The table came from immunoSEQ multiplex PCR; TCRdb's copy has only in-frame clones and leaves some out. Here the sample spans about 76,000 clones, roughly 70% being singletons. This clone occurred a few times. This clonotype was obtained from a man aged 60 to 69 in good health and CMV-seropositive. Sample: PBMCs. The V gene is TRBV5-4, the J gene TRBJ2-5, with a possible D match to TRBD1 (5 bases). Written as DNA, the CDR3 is TGTGCCAGCAGCTTGGACAGGCAAGAGACCCAGTACTTC. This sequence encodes CASSLDRQETQYF.